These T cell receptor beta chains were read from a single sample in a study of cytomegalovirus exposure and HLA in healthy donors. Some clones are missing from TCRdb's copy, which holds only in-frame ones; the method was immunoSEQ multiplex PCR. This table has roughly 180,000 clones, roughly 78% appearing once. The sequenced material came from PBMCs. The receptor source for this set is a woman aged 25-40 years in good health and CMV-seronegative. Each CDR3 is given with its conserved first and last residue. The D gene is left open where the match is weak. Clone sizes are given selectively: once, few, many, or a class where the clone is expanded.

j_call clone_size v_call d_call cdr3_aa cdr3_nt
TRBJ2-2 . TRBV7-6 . CASSFPPGELFF TGTGCCAGCAGCTTCCCCCCCGGGGAGCTATTTTTT
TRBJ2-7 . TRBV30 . CAWRDGGEFYEQYF TGTGCCTGGAGAGATGGAGGGGAATTCTACGAGCAGTACTTC
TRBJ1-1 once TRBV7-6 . CASSQMGRGSNTEAFF TGTGCCAGCAGCCAAATGGGGCGGGGTTCGAACACTGAAGCTTTCTTT
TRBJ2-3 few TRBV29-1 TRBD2 CSVLSGGATDTQYF TGCAGCGTTCTTAGCGGGGGGGCCACAGATACGCAGTATTTT
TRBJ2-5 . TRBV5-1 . CASSSPHRPGTQYF TGCGCCAGCAGCTCCCCCCACAGACCGGGAACCCAGTACTTC
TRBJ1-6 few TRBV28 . CASSLSGTWAVDNSPLHF TGTGCCAGCAGTTTATCCGGCACCTGGGCAGTGGATAATTCACCCCTCCACTTT
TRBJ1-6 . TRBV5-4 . CASSLSGGLNSPLHF TGTGCCAGCAGCTTGAGCGGGGGGCTTAATTCACCCCTCCACTTT
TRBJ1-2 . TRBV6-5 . CASSRVRGYGYTF TGTGCCAGCAGTCGAGTTCGAGGATATGGCTACACCTTC
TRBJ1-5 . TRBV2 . CASSEGSHSNQPQHF TGTGCCAGCAGTGAGGGCTCCCATAGCAATCAGCCCCAGCATTTT
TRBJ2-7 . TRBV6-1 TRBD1 CASSDGEGQATYEQYF TGTGCCAGCAGTGATGGAGAGGGACAGGCGACCTACGAGCAGTACTTC
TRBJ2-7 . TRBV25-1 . CAVGGPPYEQYF TGTGCCGTGGGGGGACCCCCCTACGAGCAGTACTTC
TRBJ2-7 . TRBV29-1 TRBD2 CSVRGGYEQYF TGCAGCGTCCGGGGGGGCTACGAGCAGTACTTC
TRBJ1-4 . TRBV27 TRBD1 CASSLRGTGYLNEKLFF TGTGCCAGCAGTCTTCGAGGGACAGGGTACCTTAATGAAAAACTGTTTTTT
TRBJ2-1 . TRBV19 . CASSIGQNSYNEQFF TGTGCCAGTAGTATAGGACAAAACTCCTACAATGAGCAGTTCTTC
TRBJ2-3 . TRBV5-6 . CASSFSGADTQYF TGTGCCAGCAGCTTCAGCGGAGCAGATACGCAGTATTTT
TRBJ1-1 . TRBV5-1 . CASSPGGRQAFF TGCGCCAGCAGCCCTGGAGGCCGGCAAGCTTTCTTT
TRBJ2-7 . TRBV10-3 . CAISESNSAYLEQYF TGTGCCATCAGTGAGTCGAATAGTGCCTACCTCGAGCAGTACTTC
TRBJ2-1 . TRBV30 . CAWNPSGNTYNEQFF TGTGCCTGGAACCCGTCGGGAAATACCTACAATGAGCAGTTCTTC
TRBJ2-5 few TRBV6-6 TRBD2 CASSYLAGGWETQYF TGTGCCAGCAGTTATCTCGCGGGGGGCTGGGAGACCCAGTACTTC
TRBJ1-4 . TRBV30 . CAWRPGPNEKLFF TGTGCCTGGAGACCAGGGCCTAATGAAAAACTGTTTTTT
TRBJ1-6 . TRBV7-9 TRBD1 CASSWGQESLSPLHF TGTGCCAGCAGCTGGGGACAGGAGAGCTTGTCACCCCTCCACTTT
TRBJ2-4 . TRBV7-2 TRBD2 CASSLGLDVAKNIQYF TGTGCCAGCAGCTTGGGACTAGACGTAGCCAAAAACATTCAGTACTTC
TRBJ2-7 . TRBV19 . CASSMVQGIDEQYF TGTGCCAGTAGTATGGTACAGGGCATTGACGAGCAGTACTTC
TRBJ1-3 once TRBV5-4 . CASSLDRNDGNTIYF TGTGCCAGCAGCTTGGACAGAAACGATGGAAACACCATATATTTT
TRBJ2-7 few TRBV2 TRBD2 CASSGMGLAGDYEQYF TGTGCCAGCAGTGGAATGGGACTAGCGGGGGACTACGAGCAGTACTTC
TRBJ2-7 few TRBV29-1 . CSVVQDLSYEQYF TGCAGCGTTGTACAGGACCTTTCCTACGAGCAGTACTTC
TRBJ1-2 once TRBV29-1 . CSVGQGENYGYTF TGCAGCGTTGGACAAGGTGAGAACTATGGCTACACCTTC
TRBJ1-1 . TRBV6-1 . CASIPVNTEAFF TGTGCCAGCATCCCAGTGAACACTGAAGCTTTCTTT
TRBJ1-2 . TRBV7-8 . CASSLKVLGGYTF TGTGCCAGCAGCCTGAAGGTTCTAGGCGGCTACACCTTC
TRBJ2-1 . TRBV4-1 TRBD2 CASSQTAGGQFF TGCGCCAGCAGCCAGACAGCGGGGGGGCAGTTCTTC
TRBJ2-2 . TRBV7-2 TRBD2 CASSSAGLAGGELFF TGTGCCAGCAGCTCTGCGGGACTAGCGGGTGGGGAGCTGTTTTTT